The T cell receptor (beta chain) under discussion was sequenced for a study of T cells in Graves' hyperthyroidism and ophthalmopathy. This clonotype was seen ten or more times. What it recognizes is unknown. Authors of the study amplified TCR beta CDR3 regions from RNA transcripts. The HTBI primer set drove a first-round RT-PCR of the TCR CDR3. Each CDR3 protein is one row after TCRdb ran MiXCR on the multiplex PCR reads. This sample yields about 570,000 distinct CDR3 sequences, of which about 15% are seen a single time; around 14% belongs to the top ten. Whole-study findings and limits: Most expanded thyroid clonotypes above 0.001 also appeared in blood. A 13 V-J signature model discriminated ophthalmopathy versus stable hyperthyroidism.

Germline trimming cut 4 bases from V and 8 bases from J; bases unmatched to any gene: 8. The germline CDR1 and CDR2 sequences are MNHEY and SMNVEV (reference sequence). The CDR3 loop spans 15 amino acids. The genes are TRBV27 and TRBJ2-1; 10 bases fit TRBD2. Material: blood. The receptor was derived from a woman aged 40 to 50 with Graves' hyperthyroidism. The CDR3 nucleotides are TGTGCCAGCAGTTCGAGGGTTAGCGGGAGGTATGAGCAGTTCTTC. It translates to CASSSRVSGRYEQFF.